One and the same sample provided the 14 T cell receptor beta chains below, sequenced in a study of cytomegalovirus exposure and HLA in healthy donors. PCR primers comprised 60 Vbeta and 13 Jbeta primers. Assay used: immunoSEQ multiplex PCR; TCRdb lists only in-frame clones, some missing. In the table there are 110,000 to 150,000 clones, around 84% of which are singletons. Sequenced input: PBMCs. Receptors originate from a boy between 2 and 10 years old in good health and CMV-seronegative.

The V and J genes are TRBV11-3 and TRBJ2-1; D ambiguous. The CDR3 covers 14 residues. The germline gives CDR1 SGHNT, CDR2 YENEEA. V lost 3 bases and J 8 bases, leaving 14 bases between the germline ends. CDR3 sequence: CASSFFSRVDEQFF. In nucleotides, the CDR3 is TGTGCCAGCAGCTTTTTTTCCCGAGTTGATGAGCAGTTCTTC.

The chain links TRBV7-9 to TRBJ2-7, with 10 bases that match TRBD2. The germline CDR1 and CDR2 sequences are SEHNR and FQNEAQ (reference sequence). The CDR3 is 15 amino acids. V lost 2 bases to trimming and J lost 6 bases; unmatched junction nucleotides: 7. CDR3 residues: CASSLLSGRVGEQYF. In nucleotides, the CDR3 is TGTGCCAGCAGCTTATTGAGCGGGAGGGTGGGCGAGCAGTACTTC.

This clone came up once. The CDR3, as DNA: TGTGCCAGCAGCGATAGTAGGACGGGAGTAGAGACCCAGTACTTC. Translation gives CASSDSRTGVETQYF. The gene calls are TRBV7-3 and TRBJ2-5; D may be TRBD2 (6 bases). Germline V gives CDR1 SGHTA, CDR2 FQGTGA. There are 15 residues in the CDR3. The V end was cut by 5 bases, the J end by 4 bases, with 17 bases between.

This clone was detected once. The chain couples TRBV6-5 to TRBJ2-1; 8 bases map to TRBD2. The junction had 3 bases not matched to a gene; V was cut back by 0 bases and J by 2 bases. The CDR3 runs to 16 residues. Germline loops: CDR1 MNHEY, CDR2 SVGAGI. The CDR3 is CASSYSSGGTYNEQFF. DNA for the CDR3: TGTGCCAGCAGTTACTCCTCGGGGGGGACCTACAATGAGCAGTTCTTC.

V and J are TRBV10-1 and TRBJ2-7; perhaps TRBD1 as D (5 bases). With 8 bases removed from V and 3 bases from J, the gap between germline ends came to 17 bases. The CDR3 has 14 amino acids. The germline V gene encodes CDR1 WNHNN and CDR2 SYGVQD (reference sequence). The CDR3 nucleotides read TGCGCCAGCGCACCGACAGCGACGGGCTACGAGCAGTACTTC. Encoded protein: CASAPTATGYEQYF.

This chain connects TRBV28 to TRBJ1-5; possible D gene TRBD1, 5 bases. The CDR3 contains 16 residues. Trimming cost V 5 bases and J 4 bases, with 18 bases left between them. Germline V gene data show CDR1 as MDHEN and CDR2 as SYDVKM. The CDR3 spells CASSPLSSGRNQPQHF. As DNA, the CDR3 is TGTGCCAGCAGTCCACTTAGTTCAGGGAGGAATCAGCCCCAGCATTTT.

The chain has TRBV29-1 and TRBJ2-5; 9 bases match TRBD2. The DNA matches TRBJ2-7 better at its end, which makes the J call doubtful. Germline CDR1 is SQVTM and CDR2 is ANQGSEA. This CDR3 region has 18 residues. CDR3 in DNA: TGCAGCGTCGGACCCAAACCGGGACTAGCACTTGCCCACTACGAGCAGTACTTC. It is translated as CSVGPKPGLALAHYEQYF.

This clone has just one count. V gene TRBV5-4 combines with J gene TRBJ2-7; 8 bases are a match to TRBD2. Germline lookup yields CDR1 SGHNT and CDR2 YYREEE (reference sequence). There are 12 residues in the CDR3. Germline trimming cut 6 bases from V and 6 bases from J; bases unmatched to any gene: 5. CDR3 DNA sequence: TGTGCCAGCACCCGGGAGGGGGTCGAGCAGTACTTC. Translation: CASTREGVEQYF.

The chain links TRBV7-6 to TRBJ2-7, with a tentative D call TRBD2 (6 bases). The CDR3 sequence is 15 residues long. CDR1 SGHVS and CDR2 FNYEAQ come from the germline V gene. Trimming took 4 bases from V and 0 from J, leaving 13 bases between them. The CDR3 DNA is TGTGCCAGCAGCTCCCGGGACGGGAGCTCCTACGAGCAGTACTTC. Amino acids: CASSSRDGSSYEQYF. The full variable domain, in which reference TRBV7-6 and TRBJ2-7 provide the parts outside the CDR3, is GAGVSQSPRYKVTKRGQDVALRCDPISGHVSLYWYRQALGQGPEFLTYFNYEAQQDKSGLPNDRFSAERPEGSISTLTIQRTEQRDSAMYRCASSSRDGSSYEQYFGPGTRLTVT.

The J gene is TRBJ2-2, the V gene TRBV29-1; 7 bases line up with TRBD1. V shed 4 bases and J 6 bases; nucleotides not matched to a gene: 5. The CDR3 length is 13 residues. Germline V gene sequence: CDR1 SQVTM, CDR2 ANQGSEA. The CDR3 DNA reads as TGCAGCGTTGTCTCTCAGGGGGCCGGGGAGCTGTTTTTT. Translated: CSVVSQGAGELFF.

The rearrangement joins TRBV7-2 to TRBJ2-3, with D perhaps TRBD2 (5 bases). The germline V and J ends were trimmed by 4 bases and 3 bases, with 14 bases remaining between them. This CDR3 comprises 15 residues. Germline V gene sequence: CDR1 SGHTA, CDR2 FQGNSA. As DNA, the CDR3 is TGTGCCAGCAGCTCCCTGGGTCGGGGAACAGATACGCAGTATTTT. Amino acids: CASSSLGRGTDTQYF.

This clone was recorded a few times. The chain carries TRBV30 and TRBJ1-5, with unresolved D. Trimming shortened V by 5 bases and J by 4 bases, and 18 bases separated the two germline ends. The CDR3 length is 15 residues. Germline V gene sequence: CDR1 GTSNPN, CDR2 SVGIG (reference sequence). The CDR3 sequence: CAWVEPNGENQPQHF. CDR3 DNA: TGTGCCTGGGTTGAACCCAACGGGGAAAATCAGCCCCAGCATTTT. The full variable domain, rest sourced from reference TRBV30 and TRBJ1-5, is SQTIHQWPATLVQPVGSPLSLECTVEGTSNPNLYWYRQAAGRGLQLLFYSVGIGQISSEVPQNLSASRPQDRQFILSSKKLLLSDSGFYLCAWVEPNGENQPQHFGDGTRLSIL.

The chain joins TRBV7-3 to TRBJ2-1; D unresolved. The CDR3 runs 16 residues. Germline CDR1 reads SGHTA; CDR2 reads FQGTGA. V dropped 0 bases and J dropped 0 bases, with 9 bases sitting between them. The CDR3 DNA follows: TGTGCCAGCAGCTTAACAGCGAGCAGCTCCTACAATGAGCAGTTCTTC. Translation gives CASSLTASSSYNEQFF.

This clone was seen only a few times. J is TRBJ2-1 and V is TRBV29-1; D possibly corresponds to TRBD1 (5 bases). V was pared by 7 bases and J by 4 bases, with 8 bases between. This CDR3 is built from 11 residues. Germline CDR1 SQVTM, CDR2 ANQGSEA. The CDR3 region is CSATEYNEQFF. The CDR3, as DNA: TGCAGCGCGACAGAATACAATGAGCAGTTCTTC.